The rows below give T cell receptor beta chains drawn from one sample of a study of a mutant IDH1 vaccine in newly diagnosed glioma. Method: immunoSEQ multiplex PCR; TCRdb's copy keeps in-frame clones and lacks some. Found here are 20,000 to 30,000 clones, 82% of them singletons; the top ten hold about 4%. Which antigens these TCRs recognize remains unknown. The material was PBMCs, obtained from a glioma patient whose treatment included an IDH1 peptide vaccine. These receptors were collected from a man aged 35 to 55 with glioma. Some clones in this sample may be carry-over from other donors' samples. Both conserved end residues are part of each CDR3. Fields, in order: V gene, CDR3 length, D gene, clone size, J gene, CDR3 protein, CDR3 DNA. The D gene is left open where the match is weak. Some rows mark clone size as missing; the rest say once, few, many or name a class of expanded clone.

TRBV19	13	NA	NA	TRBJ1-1	CASRQGPNTEAFF	TGTGCCAGTAGACAAGGGCCAAACACTGAAGCTTTCTTT
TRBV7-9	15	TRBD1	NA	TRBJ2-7	CASSPATGVLYEQYF	TGTGCCAGCAGCCCTGCGACAGGGGTCCTCTACGAGCAGTACTTC
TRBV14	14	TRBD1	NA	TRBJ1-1	CASSPRGQGHEAFF	TGTGCCAGCAGCCCCCGAGGACAGGGGCACGAAGCTTTCTTT
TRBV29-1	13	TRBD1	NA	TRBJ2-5	CSVVDRGVETQYF	TGCAGCGTTGTCGACAGGGGAGTGGAGACCCAGTACTTC
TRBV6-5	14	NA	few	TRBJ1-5	CASSYSGGVEPQHF	TGTGCCAGCAGTTACTCAGGAGGGGTTGAGCCCCAGCATTTT
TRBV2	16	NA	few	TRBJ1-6	CASSEVVGARNSPLHF	TGTGCCAGCAGTGAAGTCGTCGGGGCCCGTAATTCACCCCTCCACTTT
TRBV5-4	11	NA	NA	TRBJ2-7	CASSLGYEQYF	TGTGCCAGCAGCTTGGGCTACGAGCAGTACTTC
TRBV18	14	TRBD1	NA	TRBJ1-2	CASSPTGSNYGYTF	TGTGCCAGCTCACCGACAGGGAGTAACTATGGCTACACCTTC
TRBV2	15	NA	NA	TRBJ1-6	CASSGRRAGNSPLHF	TGTGCCAGCAGTGGACGCCGCGCGGGTAATTCACCCCTCCACTTT
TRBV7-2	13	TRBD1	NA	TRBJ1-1	CASSLDRGTEAFF	TGTGCCAGCAGCTTAGACAGGGGAACTGAAGCTTTCTTT
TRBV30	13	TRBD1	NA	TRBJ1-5	CACQGQGGQPQHF	TGTGCCTGCCAGGGACAGGGAGGCCAGCCCCAGCATTTT
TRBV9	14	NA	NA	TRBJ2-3	CASSLRGALDTQYF	TGTGCCAGCAGCCTCCGCGGGGCGTTGGATACGCAGTATTTT
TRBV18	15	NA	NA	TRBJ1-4	CASSPWTATNEKLFF	TGTGCCAGCTCCCCGTGGACAGCAACTAATGAAAAACTGTTTTTT
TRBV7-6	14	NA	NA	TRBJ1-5	CASSLSGGNQPQHF	TGTGCCAGCAGCCTCTCGGGGGGTAATCAGCCCCAGCATTTT
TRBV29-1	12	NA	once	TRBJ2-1	CSGGASMNEQFF	TGCAGCGGGGGGGCCAGCATGAATGAGCAGTTCTTC
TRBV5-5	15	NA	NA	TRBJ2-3	CASSSTPGWTDTQYF	TGTGCCAGCAGCTCAACCCCCGGTTGGACAGATACGCAGTATTTT
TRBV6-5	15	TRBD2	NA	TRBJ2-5	CASSYSIGLAHPQYF	TGTGCCAGCAGTTACTCGATAGGACTAGCGCATCCCCAGTACTTC
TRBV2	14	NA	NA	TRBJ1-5	CASSEQGASQPQHF	TGTGCCAGCAGTGAGCAAGGGGCAAGTCAGCCCCAGCATTTT
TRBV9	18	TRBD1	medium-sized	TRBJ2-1	CASSPGQGLLNLYNEQFF	TGTGCCAGCAGCCCTGGACAGGGGTTACTAAACCTGTACAATGAGCAGTTCTTC
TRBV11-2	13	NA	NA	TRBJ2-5	CASSTWGQLTQYF	TGTGCCAGCAGCACCTGGGGCCAGTTGACCCAGTACTTC
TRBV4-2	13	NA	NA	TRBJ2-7	CASSQDRSRGQYF	TGTGCCAGCAGCCAAGATCGTAGTAGGGGACAGTACTTC
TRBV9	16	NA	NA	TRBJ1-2	CASSAEDGASSLFYTF	TGTGCCAGCAGCGCGGAAGACGGCGCCTCATCCCTCTTCTACACCTTC
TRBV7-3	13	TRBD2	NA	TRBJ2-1	CASSLNGGDEQFF	TGTGCCAGCAGCTTAAATGGGGGGGATGAGCAGTTCTTC
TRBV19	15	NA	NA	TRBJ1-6	CASSRRDMSNSPLHF	TGTGCCAGTAGTCGCCGGGACATGTCTAATTCACCCCTCCACTTT
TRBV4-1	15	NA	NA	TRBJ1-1	CASSQVGTSNTEAFF	TGCGCCAGCAGCCAAGTGGGGACGTCTAACACTGAAGCTTTCTTT
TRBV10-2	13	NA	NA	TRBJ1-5	CATQGDGNQPQHF	TGCGCCACCCAGGGAGACGGCAATCAGCCCCAGCATTTT
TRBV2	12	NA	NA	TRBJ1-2	CASRGLEGGYTF	TGTGCCAGCAGGGGGCTCGAAGGTGGCTACACCTTC
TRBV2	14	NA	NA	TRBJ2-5	CASRRGNSQETQYF	TGTGCCAGCAGGCGAGGGAATAGTCAAGAGACCCAGTACTTC
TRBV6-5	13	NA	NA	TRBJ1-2	CATTQGAGYGYTF	TGTGCCACGACACAGGGAGCGGGCTATGGCTACACCTTC
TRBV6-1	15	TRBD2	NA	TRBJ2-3	CASSSLAGGTDTQYF	TGTGCCAGCTCGAGTCTAGCGGGGGGCACAGATACGCAGTATTTT
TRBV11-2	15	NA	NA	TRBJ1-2	CASSPGTPSVYGYTF	TGTGCCAGCAGCCCCGGGACCCCGTCGGTCTATGGCTACACCTTC
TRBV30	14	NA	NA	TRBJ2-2	CAWSGGGDTGELFF	TGTGCCTGGAGCGGAGGAGGGGACACCGGGGAGCTGTTTTTT
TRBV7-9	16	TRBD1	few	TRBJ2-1	CASSGRGLSLYNEQFF	TGTGCCAGCAGCGGCAGGGGGCTTTCCCTCTACAATGAGCAGTTCTTC
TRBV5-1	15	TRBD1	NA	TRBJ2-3	CASSVDRGSTDTQYF	TGCGCCAGCAGCGTTGACAGGGGAAGCACAGATACGCAGTATTTT
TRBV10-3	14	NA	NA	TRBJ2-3	CAISETSLADTQYF	TGTGCCATCAGTGAGACTAGTCTGGCAGATACGCAGTATTTT
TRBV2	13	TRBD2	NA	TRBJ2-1	CAGAGGHYNEQFF	TGTGCCGGCGCGGGGGGACACTACAATGAGCAGTTCTTC
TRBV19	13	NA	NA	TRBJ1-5	CASSLDGNQPQHF	TGTGCCAGTAGTCTGGATGGGAATCAGCCCCAGCATTTT
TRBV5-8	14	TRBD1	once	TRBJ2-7	CASRSPGQGYEQYF	TGTGCCAGCAGGTCCCCGGGACAGGGCTACGAGCAGTACTTC
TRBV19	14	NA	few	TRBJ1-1	CASSIRFENTEAFF	TGTGCCAGTAGTATCCGGTTCGAGAACACTGAAGCTTTCTTT
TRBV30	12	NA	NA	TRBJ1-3	CAWRRPGNTIYF	TGTGCCTGGCGGCGTCCGGGGAACACCATATATTTT
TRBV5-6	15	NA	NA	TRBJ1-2	CASSGSPGDWYGYTF	TGTGCCAGCAGCGGAAGTCCGGGCGATTGGTATGGCTACACCTTC
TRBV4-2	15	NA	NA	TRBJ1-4	CASSQLRGVNEKLFF	TGTGCCAGCAGCCAACTGCGCGGGGTGAATGAAAAACTGTTTTTT
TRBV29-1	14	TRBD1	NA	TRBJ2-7	CSVDIGQGAGEQYF	TGCAGCGTTGATATAGGACAGGGGGCCGGCGAGCAGTACTTC
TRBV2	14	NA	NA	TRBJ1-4	CASRQDPLGEKLFF	TGTGCCAGCAGGCAGGACCCCCTAGGAGAAAAACTGTTTTTT
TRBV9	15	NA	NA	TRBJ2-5	CASSPETRPRETQYF	TGTGCCAGCAGCCCCGAGACTAGACCCAGGGAGACCCAGTACTTC
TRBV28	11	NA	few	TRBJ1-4	CASSTNEKLFF	TGTGCCAGCAGTACGAATGAAAAACTGTTTTTT
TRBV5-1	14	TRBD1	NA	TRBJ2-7	CASSFDRVAYEQYF	TGCGCCAGCAGCTTTGACAGGGTGGCCTACGAGCAGTACTTC
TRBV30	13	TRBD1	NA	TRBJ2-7	CAWSLGQSYEQYF	TGTGCCTGGAGTTTGGGACAGTCCTACGAGCAGTACTTC
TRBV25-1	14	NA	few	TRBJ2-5	CASSERGHQETQYF	TGTGCCAGCAGTGAACGTGGCCACCAAGAGACCCAGTACTTC
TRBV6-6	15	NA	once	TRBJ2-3	CASSQTSGLTDTQYF	TGTGCCAGCAGCCAGACTTCGGGTCTCACAGATACGCAGTATTTT
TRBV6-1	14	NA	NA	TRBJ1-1	CASSEGRVRTEAFF	TGTGCCAGCAGTGAAGGCAGGGTTCGGACTGAAGCTTTCTTT
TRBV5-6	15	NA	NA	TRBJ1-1	CASSSYGLGGTEAFF	TGTGCCAGCAGCTCCTACGGACTGGGGGGGACTGAAGCTTTCTTT
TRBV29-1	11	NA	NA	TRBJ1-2	CSVETGDGYTF	TGCAGCGTTGAAACGGGGGATGGCTACACCTTC
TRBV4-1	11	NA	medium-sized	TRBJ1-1	CASSQSGVAFF	TGCGCCAGCAGCCAATCAGGGGTAGCTTTCTTT
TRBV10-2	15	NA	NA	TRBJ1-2	CASSQTATTGYGYTF	TGCGCCAGCAGCCAGACAGCCACGACCGGCTATGGCTACACCTTC